These 4 T cell receptor beta chains came from one sample sequenced in a study of graft-versus-host responses after intestinal transplantation. TCRdb's table, derived via immunoSEQ multiplex PCR, lists solely in-frame clones and lacks some. Of around 97,000 clones listed, 93% are singletons. What these receptors recognize is not known. The specimen was unstimulated CD8+ T cells sorted from spleen or lymph node cells, collected before intestinal transplant. These receptors were collected from a human donor who received an intestinal transplant.

This sequence joins TRBV4-1 and TRBJ2-7, with D perhaps matching TRBD1 (6 bases). Between the trimmed V and J ends, which lost 2 bases and 2 bases, there was a span of 13 bases. CDR1 is MGHRA and CDR2 is YSYEKL in the germline V gene. The CDR3 runs to 15 residues. The CDR3 DNA sequence: TGCGCCAGCAGCCAACTCCCAGGGGTAACCTACGAGCAGTACTTC. This translates into CASSQLPGVTYEQYF.

The chain couples TRBV13 to TRBJ2-7, with 7 nucleotides matching TRBD1. The CDR3 covers 14 residues. Per germline, CDR1 PRHDT and CDR2 FYEKMQ (reference sequence). V lost 4 bases to trimming and J lost 4 bases; unmatched junction nucleotides: 7. For the CDR3, the DNA is TGTGCCAGCAGCTCTCGACAGGGATTATACGAGCAGTACTTC. This translates into CASSSRQGLYEQYF.

This clone showed up just once. This rearrangement joins TRBV27 to TRBJ2-1; D is possibly TRBD1 or TRBD2 (5 bases each). The V gene's germline CDR1 is MNHEY and CDR2 SMNVEV (reference sequence). V shed 1 base and J shed 5 bases, with 9 bases lying between them. CDR3 size: 14 residues. This CDR3 reads CASSLLGVDNEQFF. The CDR3 DNA sequence: TGTGCCAGCAGTTTATTGGGGGTTGACAATGAGCAGTTCTTC.

The rearrangement links TRBV5-4 to TRBJ2-1, with 13 bases lining up with TRBD2. V trimming: 9 bases; J trimming: 5 bases; junction bases outside the gene matches: 2. The CDR3 spans 13 residues. Germline V gene sequence: CDR1 SGHNT, CDR2 YYREEE (reference sequence). The CDR3 nucleotides read TGTGCCACCACTAGCGGGGGGGACAATGAGCAGTTCTTC. It specifies CATTSGGDNEQFF. Complete variable domain (other parts from reference TRBV5-4 and TRBJ2-1): ETGVTQSPTHLIKTRGQQVTLRCSSQSGHNTVSWYQQALGQGPQFIFQYYREEENGRGNFPPRFSGLQFPNYSSELNVNALELDDSALYLCATTSGGDNEQFFGPGTRLTVL.